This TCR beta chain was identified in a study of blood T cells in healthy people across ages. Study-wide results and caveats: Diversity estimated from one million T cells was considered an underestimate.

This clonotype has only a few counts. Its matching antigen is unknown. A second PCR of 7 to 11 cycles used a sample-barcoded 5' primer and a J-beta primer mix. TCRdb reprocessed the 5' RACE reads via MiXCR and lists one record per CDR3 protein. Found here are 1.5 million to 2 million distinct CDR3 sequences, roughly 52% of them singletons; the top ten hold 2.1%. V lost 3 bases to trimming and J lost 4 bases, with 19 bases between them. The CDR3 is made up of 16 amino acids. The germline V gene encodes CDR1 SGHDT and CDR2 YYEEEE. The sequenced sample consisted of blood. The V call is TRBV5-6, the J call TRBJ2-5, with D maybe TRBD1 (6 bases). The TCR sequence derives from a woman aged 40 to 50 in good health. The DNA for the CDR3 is TGTGCCAGCAGCTCGAAGACAGGAGTATGGGGAGAGACCCAGTACTTC. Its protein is CASSSKTGVWGETQYF. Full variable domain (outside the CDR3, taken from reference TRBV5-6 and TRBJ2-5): DAGVTQSPTHLIKTRGQQVTLRCSPKSGHDTVSWYQQALGQGPQFIFQYYEEEERQRGNFPDRFSGHQFPNYSSELNVNALLLGDSALYLCASSSKTGVWGETQYFGPGTRLLVL.